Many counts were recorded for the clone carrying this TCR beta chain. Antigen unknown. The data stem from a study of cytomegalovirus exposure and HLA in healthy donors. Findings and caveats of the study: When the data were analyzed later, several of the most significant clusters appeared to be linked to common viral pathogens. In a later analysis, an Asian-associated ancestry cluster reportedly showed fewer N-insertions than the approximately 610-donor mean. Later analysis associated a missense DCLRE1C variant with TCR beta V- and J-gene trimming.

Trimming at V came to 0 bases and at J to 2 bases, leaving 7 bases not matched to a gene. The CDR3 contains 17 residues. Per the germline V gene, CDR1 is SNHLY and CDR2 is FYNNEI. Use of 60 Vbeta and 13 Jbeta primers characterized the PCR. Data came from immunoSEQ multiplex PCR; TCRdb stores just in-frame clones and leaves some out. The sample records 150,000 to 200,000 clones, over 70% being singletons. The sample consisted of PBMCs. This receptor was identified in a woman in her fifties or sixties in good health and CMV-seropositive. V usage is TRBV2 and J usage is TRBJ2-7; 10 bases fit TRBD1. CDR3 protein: CASSEAPTGTGAYEQYF. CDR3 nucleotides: TGTGCCAGCAGTGAAGCGCCGACCGGGACAGGGGCCTACGAGCAGTACTTC.